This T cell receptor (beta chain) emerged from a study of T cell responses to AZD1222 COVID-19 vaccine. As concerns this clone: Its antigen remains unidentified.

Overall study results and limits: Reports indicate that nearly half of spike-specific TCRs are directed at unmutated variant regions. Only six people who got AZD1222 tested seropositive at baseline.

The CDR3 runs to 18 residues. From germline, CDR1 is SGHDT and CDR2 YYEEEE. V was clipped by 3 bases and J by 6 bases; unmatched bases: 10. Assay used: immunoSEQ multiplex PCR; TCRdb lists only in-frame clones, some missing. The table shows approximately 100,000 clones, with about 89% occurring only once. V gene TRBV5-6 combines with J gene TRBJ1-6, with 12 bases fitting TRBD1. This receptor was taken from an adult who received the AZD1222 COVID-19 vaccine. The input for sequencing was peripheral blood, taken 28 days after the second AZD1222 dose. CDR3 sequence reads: CASSSGQGALLPNSPLHF. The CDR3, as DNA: TGTGCCAGCAGCTCGGGACAGGGGGCTCTATTACCTAATTCACCCCTCCACTTT. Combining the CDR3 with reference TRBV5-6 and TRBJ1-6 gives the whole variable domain DAGVTQSPTHLIKTRGQQVTLRCSPKSGHDTVSWYQQALGQGPQFIFQYYEEEERQRGNFPDRFSGHQFPNYSSELNVNALLLGDSALYLCASSSGQGALLPNSPLHFGNGTRLTVT.